These T cell receptor beta chains were read from a single sample in a study of T-cell reconstitution after alpha-beta-depleted transplantation in children. TCRdb redid the calling of the PCR reads with MiXCR, one entry per CDR3 protein. Of more than 450,000 distinct CDR3 sequences listed, around 16% are singletons. The material sequenced was PBMCs from the stem cell graft donor, taken from the stem cell graft. The receptors stem from a human donor who donated a stem cell graft to a child with acute lymphoblastic leukemia. The CDR3 runs from the conserved cysteine through the conserved F or W. D genes are given only for firm matches. Where a row states a size, it is once, few, many or the class of an expanded clone; other rows omit it.

length	size	J	D	V	CDR3	DNA
12	few	TRBJ1-6	-	TRBV7-6	CASSVPRGPLHF	TGTGCCAGCAGCGTCCCTAGGGGTCCCCTCCACTTT
17	-	TRBJ2-1	-	TRBV15	CATSRDPRGSSYNEQFF	TGTGCCACCAGCAGAGATCCGAGAGGGAGCAGCTACAATGAGCAGTTCTTC
16	few	TRBJ2-7	TRBD2	TRBV18	CASSPSLAVSSYEQYF	TGTGCCAGCTCACCATCGCTAGCGGTGAGCTCCTACGAGCAGTACTTC
15	once	TRBJ2-1	-	TRBV6-2/TRBV6-3	CASSYTLNPYNEQFF	TGTGCCAGCAGTTACACCCTTAATCCCTACAATGAGCAGTTCTTC
15	few	TRBJ2-1	-	TRBV6-5	CASSYWVAGGGEQFF	TGTGCCAGCAGTTACTGGGTGGCGGGCGGCGGTGAGCAGTTCTTC
14	few	TRBJ1-2	TRBD1	TRBV20-1	CSAGPGQMDYGYTF	TGCAGTGCGGGACCGGGACAGATGGATTATGGCTACACCTTC
16	-	TRBJ2-1	TRBD2	TRBV6-5	CASSYRRERGVNEQFF	TGTGCCAGCAGTTACAGGCGGGAGCGGGGGGTGAATGAGCAGTTCTTC
14	few	TRBJ1-3	-	TRBV11-2	CASSLQSGGNTIYF	TGTGCCAGCAGCTTACAGTCGGGAGGAAACACCATATATTTT
12	few	TRBJ2-5	-	TRBV4-2	CASSQDRRTQYF	TGTGCCAGCAGCCAAGATCGTCGGACCCAGTACTTC
15	-	TRBJ2-6	-	TRBV5-1	CASSLESSGANVLTF	TGCGCCAGCAGCTTGGAAAGCTCTGGGGCCAACGTCCTGACTTTC
12	-	TRBJ2-2	-	TRBV20-1	CSARDFTGELFF	TGCAGTGCTAGAGATTTTACCGGGGAGCTGTTTTTT
14	-	TRBJ2-1	-	TRBV6-1	CASSDPGGGNEQFF	TGTGCCAGCAGTGACCCAGGGGGAGGAAATGAGCAGTTCTTC
15	few	TRBJ2-1	-	TRBV20-1	CSARDPREHYNEQFF	TGCAGTGCTAGAGATCCGCGGGAACACTACAATGAGCAGTTCTTC
14	-	TRBJ1-1	-	TRBV6-1	CASSQQSMNTEAFF	TGTGCCAGCAGTCAACAGTCCATGAACACTGAAGCTTTCTTT
14	-	TRBJ1-1	TRBD1	TRBV29-1	CSVNNRGAHTEAFF	TGCAGCGTTAATAACAGGGGTGCGCACACTGAAGCTTTCTTT
12	-	TRBJ1-1	TRBD1	TRBV29-1	CSVPWTGTEAFF	TGCAGCGTTCCTTGGACAGGCACTGAAGCTTTCTTT
11	-	TRBJ1-1	-	TRBV29-1	CSVSGITEAFF	TGCAGCGTTTCTGGGATCACTGAAGCTTTCTTT
16	-	TRBJ2-1	-	TRBV11-2	CASSLGERVAYNEQFF	TGTGCCAGCAGCTTAGGGGAGCGGGTCGCCTACAATGAGCAGTTCTTC